The T cell receptor beta chain under discussion was sequenced for a study of post-analysis software for immune sequencing data. Study-level background: Included among the disease courses, which were recorded for the cohort, were relapsing-remitting, secondary progressive and progressive-relapsing multiple sclerosis. Study results and caveats: Roughly five TRBV segments were significantly more frequent in patients than in controls. TRBV5-6, TRBV5-1 and TRBV20-1 were among these segments. Strong co-clustering by F measure was seen for same-batch samples. People with multiple sclerosis had a significantly lower normalized Chao1 diversity than controls did.

Points on this clonotype: As yet, its antigen is unknown.

Per germline, CDR1 SGHRS and CDR2 YFSETQ. This CDR3 spans 15 amino acids. J was trimmed by 2 bases and V by 0 bases; bases with no gene match: 3. Each TCR beta cDNA library carried unique molecular identifiers. Around 460,000 cDNA molecules came from 1 to 10 million T cells. Using its own MiXCR run on the PCR reads, TCRdb lists one record per CDR3 protein. The sample contains about 540,000 distinct CDR3 sequences, roughly 34% of which appear only once. This clonotype originated in a girl between 2 and 17 years old with multiple sclerosis. This chain joins TRBV5-1 and TRBJ2-5; 8 bases align to TRBD2. Sequenced material: blood. In nucleotides, the CDR3 is TGCGCCAGCAGCTTGGTAGCGGGGTCACAAGAGACCCAGTACTTC. It specifies CASSLVAGSQETQYF.